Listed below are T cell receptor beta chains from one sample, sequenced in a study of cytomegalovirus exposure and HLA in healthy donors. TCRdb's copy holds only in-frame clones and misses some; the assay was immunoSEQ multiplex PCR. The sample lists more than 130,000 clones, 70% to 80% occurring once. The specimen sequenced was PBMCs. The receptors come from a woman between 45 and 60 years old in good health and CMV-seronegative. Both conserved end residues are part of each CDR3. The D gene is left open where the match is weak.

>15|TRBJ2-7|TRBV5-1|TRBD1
CASSPDRVGLYEQYF
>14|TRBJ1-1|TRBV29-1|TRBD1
CSVVRDSGNTEAFF
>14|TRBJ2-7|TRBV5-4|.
CASSLGGASYEQYF
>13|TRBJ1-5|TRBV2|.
CASSVQGRQPQHF
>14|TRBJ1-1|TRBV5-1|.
CASSLQPENTEAFF
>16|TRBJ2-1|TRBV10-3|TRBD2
CAIRTSGGSPYNEQFF
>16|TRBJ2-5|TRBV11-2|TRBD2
CASSLRTSLEQETQYF
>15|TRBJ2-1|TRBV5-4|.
CASSLEWSSYNEQFF
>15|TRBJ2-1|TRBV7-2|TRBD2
CASSPGLAIYNEQFF
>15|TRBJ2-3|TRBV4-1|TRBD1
CASSQDERGPDTQYF
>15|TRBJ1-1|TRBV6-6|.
CASTYGGHRNTEAFF
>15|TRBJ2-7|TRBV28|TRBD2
CASSPGLVPLYEQYF
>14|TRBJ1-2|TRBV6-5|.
CASSYLQGGYGYTF
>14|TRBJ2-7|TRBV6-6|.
CASSYSKGVYEQYF
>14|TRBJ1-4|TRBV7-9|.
CASSSYQGNEKLFF
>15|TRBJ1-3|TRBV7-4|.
CASSLARGLGNTIYF
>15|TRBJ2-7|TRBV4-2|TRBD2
CASSQGSGGIQKQYF
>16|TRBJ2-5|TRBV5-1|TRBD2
CASSLGLAGGMETQYF
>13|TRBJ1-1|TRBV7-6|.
CASSYNRRTEAFF
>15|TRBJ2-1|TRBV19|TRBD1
CASSTVQGGFNEQFF
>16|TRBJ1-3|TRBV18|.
CASSPPGQNSGNTIYF
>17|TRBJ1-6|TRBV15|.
CATSRDRRDRSNSPLHF
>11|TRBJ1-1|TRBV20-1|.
CSASSYTEAFF
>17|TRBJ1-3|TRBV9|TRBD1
CASSVGTGPYSGNTIYF
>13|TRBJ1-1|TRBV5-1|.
CASSTDMTTEAFF
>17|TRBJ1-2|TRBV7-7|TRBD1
CASTPLTMAGGKSGYTF
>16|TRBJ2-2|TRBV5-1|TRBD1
CASSLGDRGDTGELFF
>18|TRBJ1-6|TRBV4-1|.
CASSQGPPQENYNSPLHF
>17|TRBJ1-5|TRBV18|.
CASSAGYSLNSNQPQHF
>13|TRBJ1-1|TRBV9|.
CASSVEQDTEAFF
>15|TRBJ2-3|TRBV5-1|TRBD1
CASSSGTGFTDTQYF
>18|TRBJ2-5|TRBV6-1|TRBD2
CASSGPGTSGGPQETQYF
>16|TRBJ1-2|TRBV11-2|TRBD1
CASSLDPTGGIDGYTF
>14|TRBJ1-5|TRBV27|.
CASRTGASNQPQHF
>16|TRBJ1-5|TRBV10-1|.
CASSTDSSHSNQPQHF
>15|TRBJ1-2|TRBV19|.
CASSPQGGLYYGYTF
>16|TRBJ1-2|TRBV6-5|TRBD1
CASSYSLDATGGGYTF
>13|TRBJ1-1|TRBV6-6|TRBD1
CASSYVLDRVAFF
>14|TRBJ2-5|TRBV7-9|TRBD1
CASSPGTGEETQYF
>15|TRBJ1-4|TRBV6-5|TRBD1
CASSIRTGGDEKLFF